Presented here are 14 T cell receptor beta chains from one specimen sequenced in a study of T cell changes during pregnancy in multiple sclerosis. Here immunoSEQ multiplex PCR was the method, and the copy in TCRdb shows in-frame clones only, minus some. This table holds roughly 100,000 clones, 92% found once. Source: peripheral blood, taken after pregnancy. Receptors originate from a female donor with multiple sclerosis, enrolled in a pregnancy study.

This clone was seen once. CDR3 amino acids: CASRPDRASYEQYF. In nucleotides, the CDR3 is TGCGCCAGCAGACCCGACAGGGCCTCCTACGAGCAGTACTTC. This chain links TRBV10-2 with TRBJ2-7; 7 bases match TRBD1. This CDR3 has 14 residues. The germline V gene encodes CDR1 WSHSY and CDR2 SAAADI. V lost 6 bases to trimming and J lost 0 bases; unmatched junction nucleotides: 5.

The chain recombines TRBV2 with TRBJ2-5; TRBD1 agrees at 9 bases. Germline loops: CDR1 SNHLY, CDR2 FYNNEI. The CDR3 extends over 15 amino acids. The J segment lost 0 bases and the V segment lost 5 bases, leaving 4 bases of the junction unmatched. The CDR3 here is CASSKDRGNQETQYF. In DNA, the CDR3 is TGTGCCAGCAGTAAGGACAGGGGCAACCAAGAGACCCAGTACTTC. Drawing the rest from reference TRBV2 and TRBJ2-5, the complete variable domain is EPEVTQTPSHQVTQMGQEVILRCVPISNHLYFYWYRQILGQKVEFLVSFYNNEISEKSEIFDDQFSVERPDGSNFTLKIRSTKLEDSAMYFCASSKDRGNQETQYFGPGTRLLVL.

CDR3 DNA sequence: TGTGCCAGCAGCGTAGAGGTTGAGGGACAGGGGTACTATGGCTACACCTTC. It specifies CASSVEVEGQGYYGYTF. The chain combines TRBV9 with TRBJ1-2; 10 nucleotides align to TRBD1. CDR3 length equals 17 residues. J gave up 3 bases and V 0 bases, and 8 bases lay outside the gene matches. From germline, CDR1 is SGDLS and CDR2 YYNGEE.

This rearrangement joins TRBV7-3 to TRBJ2-5; 7 nucleotides align to TRBD2. The germline CDR1 and CDR2 sequences are SGHTA and FQGTGA. V lost 2 bases, J lost 5 bases, and 2 bases stayed unmatched. This CDR3 contains 13 residues. CDR3 sequence: CASSLGRGETQYF. CDR3 in DNA: TGTGCCAGCAGCTTAGGGCGGGGGGAGACCCAGTACTTC.

The chain joins TRBV25-1 to TRBJ1-3; perhaps TRBD1 as D (5 bases). The CDR3 runs 16 residues. V lost 3 bases and J lost 2, with 14 bases in between. Per the germline V gene, CDR1 is MGHDK and CDR2 is SYGVNS. As DNA, the CDR3 is TGTGCCAGCAGTGATCCTCCCGGGGGAGCTGGAAACACCATATATTTT. Amino acids: CASSDPPGGAGNTIYF.

V usage is TRBV6-6 and J usage is TRBJ2-1; 11 bases fit TRBD2. Germline V lookup: CDR1 MNHNY, CDR2 SVGAGI (reference sequence). The CDR3 covers 15 residues. Germline trimming cut 4 bases from V and 4 bases from J; bases unmatched to any gene: 3. The CDR3 nucleotides are TGTGCCAGCAGTTTAATAGCGGGGGGGTACAATGAGCAGTTCTTC. Translated, it gives CASSLIAGGYNEQFF.

The chain joins TRBV7-2 to TRBJ2-7, with 12 bases lining up with TRBD2. The CDR3 extends over 16 amino acids. V was clipped by 5 bases and J by 2 bases; unmatched bases: 7. Germline V gene data show CDR1 as SGHTA and CDR2 as FQGNSA. DNA of the CDR3: TGTGCCAGCAGCCAATTCAGACTAGCGGGAGCCTACGAGCAGTACTTC. Protein: CASSQFRLAGAYEQYF.

The rearrangement uses TRBV7-9 and TRBJ1-1, with a weak D call TRBD1 (6 bases). CDR1 is SEHNR, CDR2 FQNEAQ, per germline (reference sequence). V lost 5 bases and J lost 1, with 26 bases in between. This CDR3 spans 19 amino acids. CDR3 nucleotides: TGTGCCAGCAGCCGTAGACTACCGACAGGTGTGACGGCGAACACTGAAGCTTTCTTT. Encoded protein: CASSRRLPTGVTANTEAFF.

The V and J genes are TRBV5-4 and TRBJ2-1; D might be TRBD2 (6 bases). The CDR3 sequence is 12 residues long. Trimming left V 2 bases short and J 8 bases short, with 8 bases between. Germline lookup yields CDR1 SGHNT and CDR2 YYREEE (reference sequence). The CDR3 protein is CASSLRGDEQFF. CDR3 sequence (DNA): TGTGCCAGCAGCTTACGCGGGGATGAGCAGTTCTTC.

The CDR3 sequence is CASSWGVHTDTQYF. The CDR3 DNA is TGTGCCAGCAGTTGGGGGGTTCACACAGATACGCAGTATTTT. The gene calls are TRBV6-5 and TRBJ2-3; TRBD2 is a possible D gene (6 bases). V gave up 4 bases and J gave up 2 bases, with 10 bases separating them. This CDR3 region has 14 residues. Germline V CDR1 and CDR2: MNHEY, SVGAGI.

V and J are TRBV2 and TRBJ1-1, with 9 nucleotides matching TRBD1. Germline CDR1 is SNHLY and CDR2 is FYNNEI. The CDR3 is 14 residues long. The trim removed 6 bases at V and 3 bases at J, leaving 5 bases unmatched. This CDR3 is CASRYRGLDTEAFF. CDR3 coding DNA: TGTGCCAGCAGGTACAGGGGGCTCGACACTGAAGCTTTCTTT.

The genes are TRBV27 and TRBJ1-1; no firm D call. V was clipped by 4 bases and J by 9 bases, with 12 bases between them. CDR3 length: 12 residues. CDR1 and CDR2 from the germline V gene are MNHEY and SMNVEV (reference sequence). This CDR3 is CASSSRPSKAFF. As DNA, the CDR3 is TGTGCCAGCAGTTCTCGGCCTAGCAAAGCTTTCTTT.

This chain connects TRBV9 to TRBJ2-3; D may be TRBD2 (6 bases). With 0 bases removed from V and 4 bases from J, the gap between germline ends came to 12 bases. The CDR3 contains 15 residues. Germline V gene lookup returns CDR1 SGDLS and CDR2 YYNGEE. The CDR3 sequence: CASSVGPRGSDTQYF. The CDR3, as DNA: TGTGCCAGCAGCGTAGGGCCGCGGGGCTCAGATACGCAGTATTTT.

The rearrangement links TRBV9 to TRBJ1-2, with D unresolved. V was pared by 6 bases and J by 2 bases, with 17 bases between. The CDR3 has 15 amino acids. Germline loops: CDR1 SGDLS, CDR2 YYNGEE. CDR3 coding DNA: TGTGCCAGCAATAATCGGAGGCAGCAGAACTATGGCTACACCTTC. Translation gives CASNNRRQQNYGYTF.